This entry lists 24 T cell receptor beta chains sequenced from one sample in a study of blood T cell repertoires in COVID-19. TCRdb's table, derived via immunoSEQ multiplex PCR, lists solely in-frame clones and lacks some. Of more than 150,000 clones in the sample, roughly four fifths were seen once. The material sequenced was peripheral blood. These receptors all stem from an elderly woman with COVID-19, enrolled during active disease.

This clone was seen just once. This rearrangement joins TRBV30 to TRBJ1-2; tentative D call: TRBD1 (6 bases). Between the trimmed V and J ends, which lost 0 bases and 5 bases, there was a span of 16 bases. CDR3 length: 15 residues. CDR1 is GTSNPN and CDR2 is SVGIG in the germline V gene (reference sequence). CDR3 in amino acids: CAWSVGGAINYGYTF. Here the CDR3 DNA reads TGTGCCTGGAGTGTCGGGGGGGCGATTAATTATGGCTACACCTTC.

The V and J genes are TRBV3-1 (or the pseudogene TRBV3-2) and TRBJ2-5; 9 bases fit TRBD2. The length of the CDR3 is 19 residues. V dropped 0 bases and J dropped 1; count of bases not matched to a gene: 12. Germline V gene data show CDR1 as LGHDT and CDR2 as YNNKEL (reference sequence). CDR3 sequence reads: CASSQDFAGGPISQETQYF. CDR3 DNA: TGTGCCAGCAGCCAAGATTTCGCGGGAGGGCCAATATCCCAAGAGACCCAGTACTTC.

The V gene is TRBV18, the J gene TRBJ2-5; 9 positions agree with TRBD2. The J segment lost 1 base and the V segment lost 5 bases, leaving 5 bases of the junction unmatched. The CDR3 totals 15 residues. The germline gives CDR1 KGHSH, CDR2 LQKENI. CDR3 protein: CASSVLAGSQETQYF. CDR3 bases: TGTGCCAGCTCAGTTCTAGCGGGGAGCCAAGAGACCCAGTACTTC.

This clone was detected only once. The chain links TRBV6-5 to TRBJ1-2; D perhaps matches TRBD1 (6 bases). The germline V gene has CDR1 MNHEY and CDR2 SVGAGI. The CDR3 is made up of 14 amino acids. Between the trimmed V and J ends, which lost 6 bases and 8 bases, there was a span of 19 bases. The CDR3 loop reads CASRWEGGPKGYTF. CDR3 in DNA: TGTGCCAGCAGGTGGGAGGGGGGTCCGAAAGGCTACACCTTC.

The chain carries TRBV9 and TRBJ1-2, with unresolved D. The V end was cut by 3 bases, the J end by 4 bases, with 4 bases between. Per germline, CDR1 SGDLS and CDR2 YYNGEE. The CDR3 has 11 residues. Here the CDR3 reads CASSDLYGYTF. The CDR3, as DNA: TGTGCCAGCAGCGATCTCTATGGCTACACCTTC. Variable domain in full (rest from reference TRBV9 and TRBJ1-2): DSGVTQTPKHLITATGQRVTLRCSPRSGDLSVYWYQQSLDQGLQFLIQYYNGEERAKGNILERFSAQQFPDLHSELNLSSLELGDSALYFCASSDLYGYTFGSGTRLTVV.

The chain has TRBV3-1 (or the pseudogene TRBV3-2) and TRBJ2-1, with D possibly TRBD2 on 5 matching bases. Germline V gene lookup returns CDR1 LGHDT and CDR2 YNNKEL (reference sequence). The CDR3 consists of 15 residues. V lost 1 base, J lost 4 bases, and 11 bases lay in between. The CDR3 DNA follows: TGTGCCAGCAGCCAAGCAGCGGAGACGTACAATGAGCAGTTCTTC. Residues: CASSQAAETYNEQFF.

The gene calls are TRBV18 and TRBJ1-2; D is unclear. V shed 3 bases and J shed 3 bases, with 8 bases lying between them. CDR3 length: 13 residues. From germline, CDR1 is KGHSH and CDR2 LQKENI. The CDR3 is CASSPRLHYGYTF. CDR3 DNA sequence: TGTGCCAGCTCACCTCGACTACACTATGGCTACACCTTC.

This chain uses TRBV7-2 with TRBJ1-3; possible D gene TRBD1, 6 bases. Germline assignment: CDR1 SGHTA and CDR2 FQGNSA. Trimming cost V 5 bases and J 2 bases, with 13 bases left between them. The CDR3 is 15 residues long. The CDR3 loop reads CASSITDRPGNTIYF. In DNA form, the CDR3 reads TGTGCCAGCAGCATAACGGACAGACCTGGAAACACCATATATTTT.

CDR3 in amino acids: CASSQGQWFYGYTF. CDR3 nucleotide sequence: TGTGCCAGCAGCCAAGGACAGTGGTTCTATGGCTACACCTTC. The chain is built from TRBV3-1 (or the pseudogene TRBV3-2) and TRBJ1-2; tentatively, D is TRBD1 (5 bases). This CDR3 region has 14 residues. Between the trimmed V and J ends, which lost 1 base and 4 bases, there was a span of 10 bases. CDR1 LGHDT and CDR2 YNNKEL come from the germline V gene (reference sequence).

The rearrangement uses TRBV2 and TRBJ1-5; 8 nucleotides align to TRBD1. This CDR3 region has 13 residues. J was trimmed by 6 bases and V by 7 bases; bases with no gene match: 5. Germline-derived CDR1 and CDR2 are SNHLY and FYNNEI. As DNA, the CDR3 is TGTGCCAGCAAGGACAGGGTGACTCAGCCCCAGCATTTT. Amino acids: CASKDRVTQPQHF. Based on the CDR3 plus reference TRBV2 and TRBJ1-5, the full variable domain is EPEVTQTPSHQVTQMGQEVILRCVPISNHLYFYWYRQILGQKVEFLVSFYNNEISEKSEIFDDQFSVERPDGSNFTLKIRSTKLEDSAMYFCASKDRVTQPQHFGDGTRLSIL.

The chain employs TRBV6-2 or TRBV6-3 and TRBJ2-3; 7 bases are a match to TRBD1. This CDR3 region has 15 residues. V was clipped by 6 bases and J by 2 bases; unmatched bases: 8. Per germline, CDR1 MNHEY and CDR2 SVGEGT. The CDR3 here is CASSRQGRDTDTQYF. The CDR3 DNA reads TGTGCCAGCAGCCGACAGGGACGGGACACAGATACGCAGTATTTT.

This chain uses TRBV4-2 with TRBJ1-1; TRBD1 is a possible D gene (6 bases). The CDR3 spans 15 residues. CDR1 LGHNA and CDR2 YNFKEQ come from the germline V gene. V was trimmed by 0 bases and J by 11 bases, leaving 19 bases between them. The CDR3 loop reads CASSQEVGGRERAFF. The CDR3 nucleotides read TGTGCCAGCAGCCAAGAGGTTGGGGGCAGGGAAAGGGCTTTCTTT.

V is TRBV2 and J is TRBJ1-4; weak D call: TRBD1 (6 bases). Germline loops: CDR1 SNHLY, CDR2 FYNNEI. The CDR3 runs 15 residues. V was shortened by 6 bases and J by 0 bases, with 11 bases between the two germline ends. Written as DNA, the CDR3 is TGTGCCAGCAGACCACGGACAGCAACTAATGAAAAACTGTTTTTT. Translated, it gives CASRPRTATNEKLFF.

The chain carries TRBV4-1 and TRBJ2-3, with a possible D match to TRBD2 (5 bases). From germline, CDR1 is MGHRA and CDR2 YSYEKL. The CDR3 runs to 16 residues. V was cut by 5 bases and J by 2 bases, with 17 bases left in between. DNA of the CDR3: TGCGCCAGCAGCGAAAGCCGGACTCTGGCCACAGATACGCAGTATTTT. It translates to CASSESRTLATDTQYF.

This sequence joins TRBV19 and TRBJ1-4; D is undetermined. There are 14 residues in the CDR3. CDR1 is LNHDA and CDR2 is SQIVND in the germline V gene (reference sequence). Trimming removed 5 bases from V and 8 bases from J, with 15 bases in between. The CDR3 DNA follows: TGTGCCAGTAGTGTCTCGGGAACGGGAGAAAAACTGTTTTTT. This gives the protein CASSVSGTGEKLFF.

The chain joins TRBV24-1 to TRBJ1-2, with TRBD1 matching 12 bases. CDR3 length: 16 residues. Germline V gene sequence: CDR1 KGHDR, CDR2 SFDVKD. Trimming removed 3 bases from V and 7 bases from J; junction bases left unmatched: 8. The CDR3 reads CATSDATGTGGFGYTF. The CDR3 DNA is TGTGCCACCAGTGATGCTACCGGGACAGGGGGCTTTGGCTACACCTTC.

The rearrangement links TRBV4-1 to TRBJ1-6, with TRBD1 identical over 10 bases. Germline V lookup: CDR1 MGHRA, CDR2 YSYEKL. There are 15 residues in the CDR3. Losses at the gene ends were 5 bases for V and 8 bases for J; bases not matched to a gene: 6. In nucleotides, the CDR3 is TGCGCCAGCAGCTCCCGGGACAGGGGCCATTCACCCCTCCACTTT. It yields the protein CASSSRDRGHSPLHF.

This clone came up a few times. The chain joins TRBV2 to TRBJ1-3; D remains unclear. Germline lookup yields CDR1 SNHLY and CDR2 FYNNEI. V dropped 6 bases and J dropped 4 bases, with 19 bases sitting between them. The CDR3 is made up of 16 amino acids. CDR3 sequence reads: CASRDPRGALGNTIYF. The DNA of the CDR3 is TGTGCCAGCAGGGATCCCCGGGGAGCTCTGGGAAACACCATATATTTT.

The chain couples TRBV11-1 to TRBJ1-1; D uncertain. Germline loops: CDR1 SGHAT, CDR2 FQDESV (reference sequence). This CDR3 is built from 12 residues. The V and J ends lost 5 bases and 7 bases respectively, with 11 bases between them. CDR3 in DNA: TGTGCCAGCAGCCCCGGTCCACGTGAAGCTTTCTTT. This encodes CASSPGPREAFF.

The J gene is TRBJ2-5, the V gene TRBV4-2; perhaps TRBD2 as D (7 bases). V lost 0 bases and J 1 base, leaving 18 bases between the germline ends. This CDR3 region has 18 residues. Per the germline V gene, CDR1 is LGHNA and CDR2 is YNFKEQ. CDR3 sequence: CASSQESGGGGPQETQYF. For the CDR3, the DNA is TGTGCCAGCAGCCAAGAATCTGGCGGGGGCGGACCCCAAGAGACCCAGTACTTC.

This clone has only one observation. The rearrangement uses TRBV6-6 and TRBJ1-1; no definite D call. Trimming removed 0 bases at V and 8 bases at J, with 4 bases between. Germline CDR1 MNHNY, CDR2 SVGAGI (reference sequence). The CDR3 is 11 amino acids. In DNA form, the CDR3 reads TGTGCCAGCAGTTACTCGTCGGAAGCTTTCTTT. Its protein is CASSYSSEAFF.

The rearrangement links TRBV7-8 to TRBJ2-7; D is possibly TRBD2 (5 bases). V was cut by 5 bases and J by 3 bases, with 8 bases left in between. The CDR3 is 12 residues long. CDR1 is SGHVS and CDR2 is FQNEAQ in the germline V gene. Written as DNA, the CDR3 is TGTGCCAGCAGCCCGGGGTTCTACGAGCAGTACTTC. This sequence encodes CASSPGFYEQYF. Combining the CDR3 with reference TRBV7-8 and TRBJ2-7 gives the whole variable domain GAGVSQSPRYKVAKRGQDVALRCDPISGHVSLFWYQQALGQGPEFLTYFQNEAQLDKSGLPSDRFFAERPEGSVSTLKIQRTQQEDSAVYLCASSPGFYEQYFGPGTRLTVT.

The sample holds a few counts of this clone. The CDR3 DNA reads TGTGCCAGCAGCTTAGCGGCAGGGGTTGGGTACAATGAGCAGTTCTTC. This codes for CASSLAAGVGYNEQFF. The V call is TRBV7-6, the J call TRBJ2-1, with D perhaps TRBD1 (6 bases). The germline V gene has CDR1 SGHVS and CDR2 FNYEAQ. There are 16 residues in the CDR3. Trimming pared 0 bases from V and 4 bases from J, leaving 13 bases between.

This CDR3 is CASSLSSGPPYEQYF. The CDR3 DNA reads TGCGCCAGCAGCCTTTCTAGCGGACCTCCCTACGAGCAGTACTTC. The rearrangement uses TRBV4-1 and TRBJ2-7; 7 bases are shared with TRBD2. There are 15 residues in the CDR3. Unmatched junction bases numbered 8, after V lost 4 bases and J lost 2 bases. Germline CDR1 reads MGHRA; CDR2 reads YSYEKL.